The next 9 T cell receptor beta chains were all read from a single sample in a study of cytomegalovirus exposure and HLA in healthy donors. The PCR employed 60 Vbeta primers together with 13 Jbeta primers. Only in-frame clones appear in the TCRdb table, and some are missing; sequencing was by immunoSEQ multiplex PCR. In the table there are 100,000 to 150,000 clones, approximately 84% of which are singletons. The sequenced material came from PBMCs. These TCRs come from a middle-aged woman in good health and CMV-seronegative.

This clone was seen a single time. The chain combines TRBV11-2 with TRBJ2-5, with a tentative D call TRBD1 (5 bases). The CDR3 is made up of 15 amino acids. The germline CDR1 and CDR2 sequences are SGHAT and FQNNGV. The V end was cut by 1 base, the J end by 4 bases, with 13 bases between. This chain's CDR3 is CASSLAGPQGETQYF. CDR3 DNA sequence: TGTGCCAGCAGCTTAGCCGGCCCCCAGGGAGAGACCCAGTACTTC.

The rearrangement uses TRBV2 and TRBJ2-7, with TRBD2 matching over 8 bases. CDR1 and CDR2 from the germline V gene are SNHLY and FYNNEI. The V gene end was trimmed by 11 bases and the J gene end by 5 bases; junction bases not matched to a gene: 8. The CDR3 extends over 12 amino acids. The CDR3 DNA reads as TGTGCCTCATGGCGGGGGGAGAACGAGCAGTACTTC. This sequence encodes CASWRGENEQYF.

The chain links TRBV30 to TRBJ1-3; possibly TRBD1 for D (5 bases). The CDR3 has 15 amino acids. With 2 bases removed from V and 2 bases from J, the gap between germline ends came to 13 bases. The germline CDR1 and CDR2 sequences are GTSNPN and SVGIG (reference sequence). CDR3 region: CAWSPERGAGNTIYF. The CDR3 region has the DNA TGTGCCTGGAGTCCGGAAAGGGGTGCTGGAAACACCATATATTTT. Full variable domain (outside the CDR3, taken from reference TRBV30 and TRBJ1-3): SQTIHQWPATLVQPVGSPLSLECTVEGTSNPNLYWYRQAAGRGLQLLFYSVGIGQISSEVPQNLSASRPQDRQFILSSKKLLLSDSGFYLCAWSPERGAGNTIYFGEGSWLTVV.

This clone was detected only a few times. The chain uses TRBV28 and TRBJ2-3; no definite D call. Germline V gene data show CDR1 as MDHEN and CDR2 as SYDVKM. With 3 bases removed from V and 1 base from J, the gap between germline ends came to 8 bases. The CDR3 is 14 residues long. CDR3 amino acids: CASSFAGRTDTQYF. The DNA for the CDR3 is TGTGCCAGCAGTTTCGCCGGTCGCACAGATACGCAGTATTTT.

This clone was seen more than once but under ten times. The chain is built from TRBV19 and TRBJ2-5, with 8 bases fitting TRBD1. Per germline, CDR1 LNHDA and CDR2 SQIVND (reference sequence). Germline trimming cut 6 bases from V and 5 bases from J; bases unmatched to any gene: 8. The CDR3 length is 14 residues. CDR3 loop: CASSTTTGVETQYF. The CDR3 region has the DNA TGTGCCAGTAGCACTACGACAGGGGTGGAGACCCAGTACTTC.

The chain recombines TRBV18 with TRBJ1-1, with D perhaps matching TRBD1 (5 bases). Germline V gene lookup returns CDR1 KGHSH and CDR2 LQKENI. The CDR3 runs 15 residues. Between the trimmed V and J ends, which lost 3 bases and 1 base, there was a span of 12 bases. CDR3 in DNA: TGTGCCAGCTCACCGGTAGGGGTGGGGAACACTGAAGCTTTCTTT. Its translation: CASSPVGVGNTEAFF. The full variable domain, completed using reference TRBV18 and TRBJ1-1, is NAGVMQNPRHLVRRRGQEARLRCSPMKGHSHVYWYRQLPEEGLKFMVYLQKENIIDESGMPKERFSAEFPKEGPSILRIQQVVRGDSAAYFCASSPVGVGNTEAFFGQGTRLTVV.

This clone was seen only a few times. This rearrangement joins TRBV19 to TRBJ2-7; D possibly corresponds to TRBD1 (6 bases). The germline V and J ends were trimmed by 6 bases and 5 bases, with 20 bases remaining between them. CDR3 size: 15 residues. Germline V gene lookup returns CDR1 LNHDA and CDR2 SQIVND (reference sequence). This chain's CDR3 is CASSRGRDESHEQYF. The CDR3 DNA sequence: TGTGCCAGTAGCAGGGGCCGGGACGAATCCCACGAGCAGTACTTC.

The chain joins TRBV15 to TRBJ1-1; 8 bases are shared with TRBD1. The junction had 6 bases not matched to a gene; V was cut back by 2 bases and J by 13 bases. The germline V gene has CDR1 LNHNV and CDR2 YYDKDF (reference sequence). The CDR3 is made up of 12 amino acids. The CDR3 here is CATSRPDRGLFF. The CDR3 DNA sequence: TGTGCCACCAGCAGACCCGACAGGGGACTTTTCTTT.

The J gene is TRBJ2-7, the V gene TRBV6-5, with 7 bases fitting TRBD1. In germline, CDR1 is MNHEY, CDR2 SVGAGI. V shed 6 bases and J 4 bases; nucleotides not matched to a gene: 9. The CDR3 covers 14 residues. The CDR3 sequence: CASRDLQGRYEQYF. The CDR3 nucleotides read TGTGCCAGCAGAGACTTACAGGGGCGATACGAGCAGTACTTC.